The sequence of this T cell receptor beta chain was determined in a study of cytomegalovirus exposure and HLA in healthy donors. Broader study findings: V segments that were indistinguishable, TRBV6-2 and TRBV6-3 among them, were omitted from analysis. Productive rates of about 90% or about 30% were seen for most TCR beta V segments in an earlier analysis. Most likely, a cluster of highly shared sequence variants arose as a sequencing artifact. V- and J-gene trimming of TCR beta was linked (in a later analysis) to a missense DCLRE1C variant.

Concerning this clone: Its antigen is unknown.

PCR used 60 Vbeta primers and 13 Jbeta primers. The repertoire was sequenced with immunoSEQ multiplex PCR; TCRdb's copy has only in-frame clones and lacks some. In the table there are some 98,000 clones, roughly 70% of which are singletons. Between the trimmed V and J ends, which lost 0 bases and 3 bases, there was a span of 12 bases. CDR3 length equals 15 residues. The germline gives CDR1 SGHTA, CDR2 FQGNSA. Sequenced sample: PBMCs. This TCR came from a man aged 45-65 years in good health and CMV-seronegative. The chain uses TRBV7-2 and TRBJ2-7; D might be TRBD1 (5 bases). CDR3 amino acids: CASSLAGVILYEQYF. Here the CDR3 DNA reads TGTGCCAGCAGCTTAGCAGGGGTGATTCTCTACGAGCAGTACTTC.